This TCR beta chain originates from a study of CD8+CD57+ T cells in acquired aplastic anemia (dated by TCRdb to between 2017 and 2018). The study in broad terms: Extracted DNA from sorted CD4+ and CD8+ cells averaged approximately 3 ug, ranging from roughly 0.19 to 27.4 ug. Healthy donor samples averaged roughly 9.9 million reads for CD4+ and 11.0 million for CD8+ cells.

Genomic DNA served as template for TCR beta VDJ combination and CDR3 sequence profiling. An Illumina HiSeq 2000 was the platform used for TCR repertoire sequencing. Processing in the source paper ran as follows. Repertoire assessment relied on Simpson's diversity index, CDR3 size and DJ length profiles, and TRBV/TRBJ rearrangement plots. Whichever DNA sequence was most abundant in the deep sequencing data was defined as the immunodominant clone. CDR3 amino acid sequences were screened for sharing across subjects and were compared with published repertoires and the VDJdb database. TCRdb applied fastp at Q25 and MiXCR to the public reads, then kept only in-frame beta chains. Every entry covers one CDR3 protein and lists the most common genes and DNA from its rows. These V and J calls originate from TCRdb's pipeline instead of the authors' own analysis. The sample table contains more than 100,000 distinct CDR3 sequences; only one count was recorded for 40% to 60% of them. Of the sample, about 2.7% falls within the top ten clones.

The study deep-sequenced TCR repertoires of sorted CD4+ and CD8+ blood T cells from severe aplastic anemia patients and healthy subjects. Ficoll-Paque density gradient centrifugation was used to isolate peripheral blood mononuclear cells. CD4+ and CD8+ T cells were sorted by FACS or magnetic beads before DNA extraction. Ten or more counts support this clonotype. Its antigen is currently not known. Per-nucleotide qualities are absent, and no much larger clonotype sits a single base away. The study at large found these results: Although roughly 29 CD8+ CDR3 sequences were shared by patients and controls, these sequences appeared highly expressed in patients and within the immunodominant clones of patients. Patients and healthy controls showed no significant difference in CD8+ Simpson's diversity (P=0.060).

Between the V and J ends, shortened by 4 bases and 7 bases respectively, the junction contains 6 bases. The CDR3 measures 11 amino acids from cysteine to phenylalanine. Just CDR3 DNA is preserved here, 33 bases in frame from base 1. The germline V gene encodes CDR1 SGHTS and CDR2 YDEGEE. The sequence is built from TRBV5-8 and TRBJ2-1, with an unclear D gene assignment. Sequencing was performed on sorted CD4+, CD8+, or CD8+CD57+ T cells (not recorded which) from PBMCs. The source of this sequence is a human donor in good health, serving as a control. The CDR3 loop reads CASSTQNEQFF. The DNA sequence is given as TGTGCCAGCAGCACACAGAATGAGCAGTTCTTC.